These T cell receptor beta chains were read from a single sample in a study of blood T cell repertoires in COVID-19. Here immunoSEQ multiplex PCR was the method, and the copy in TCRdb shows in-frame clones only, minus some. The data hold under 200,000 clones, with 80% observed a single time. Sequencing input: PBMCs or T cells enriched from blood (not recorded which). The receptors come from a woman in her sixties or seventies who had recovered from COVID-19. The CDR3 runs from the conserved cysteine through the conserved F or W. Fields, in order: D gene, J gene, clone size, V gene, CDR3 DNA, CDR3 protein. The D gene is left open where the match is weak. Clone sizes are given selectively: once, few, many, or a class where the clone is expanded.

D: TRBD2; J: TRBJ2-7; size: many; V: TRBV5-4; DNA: TGTGCCAGCAGCCAGAGCGGGGGGACCTACGAGCAGTACTTC; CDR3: CASSQSGGTYEQYF
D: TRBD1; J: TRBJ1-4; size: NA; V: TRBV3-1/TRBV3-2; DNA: TGTGCCAGCAGTAAGACAGGGGGCGTCCGAGCAACTAATGAAAAACTGTTTTTT; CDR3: CASSKTGGVRATNEKLFF
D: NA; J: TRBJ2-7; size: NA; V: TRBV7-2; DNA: TGTGCCAGCAGCAAAAATAGCGTCTACGAGCAGTACTTC; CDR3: CASSKNSVYEQYF
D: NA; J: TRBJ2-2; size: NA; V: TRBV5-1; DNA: TGCGCCAGCAGTCGCGGGGACACCGGGGAGCTGTTTTTT; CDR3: CASSRGDTGELFF
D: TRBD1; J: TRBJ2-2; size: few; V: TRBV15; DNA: TGTGCCACCAGCAGAGATAACAGGGGGCCGAACACCGGGGAGCTGTTTTTT; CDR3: CATSRDNRGPNTGELFF
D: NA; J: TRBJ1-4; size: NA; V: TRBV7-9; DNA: TGTGCCAGCACCGCCGGGGGAGAGAGAAATGAAAAACTGTTTTTT; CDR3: CASTAGGERNEKLFF
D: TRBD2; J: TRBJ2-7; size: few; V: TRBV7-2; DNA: TGTGCCAGCAGCTTAGATGGGACTAGCTACTACGAGCAGTACTTC; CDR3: CASSLDGTSYYEQYF
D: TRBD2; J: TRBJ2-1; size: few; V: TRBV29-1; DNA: TGCAGCGCGGGGGGACTGAGCTCCTACAATGAGCAGTTCTTC; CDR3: CSAGGLSSYNEQFF
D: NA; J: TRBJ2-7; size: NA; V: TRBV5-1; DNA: TGCGCCAGCAGCTTGGCCCTCTCAGGGTCCAACGAGCAGTACTTC; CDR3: CASSLALSGSNEQYF
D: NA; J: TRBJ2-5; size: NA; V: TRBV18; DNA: TGTGCCAGCTCTCGGACTGACCAAGAGACCCAGTACTTC; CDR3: CASSRTDQETQYF
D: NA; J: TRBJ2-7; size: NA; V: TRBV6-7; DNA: TGTGCCAGCAGTTACTTAGAGACCAGGATCTCCTACGAGCAGTACTTC; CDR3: CASSYLETRISYEQYF
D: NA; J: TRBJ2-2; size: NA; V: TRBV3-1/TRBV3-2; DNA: TGTGCCAGCAGCCACCCCTCCAACGGTTCGAACACCGGGGAGCTGTTTTTT; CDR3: CASSHPSNGSNTGELFF
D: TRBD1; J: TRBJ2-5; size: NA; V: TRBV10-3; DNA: TGTGCCATCAGTGAGCAGGGGGAAGAGACCCAGTACTTC; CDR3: CAISEQGEETQYF
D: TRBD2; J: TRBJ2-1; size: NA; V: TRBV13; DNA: TGTGCCAGCAGCCCCCGGCCGGGGGGGGATGAGCAGTTCTTC; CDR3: CASSPRPGGDEQFF
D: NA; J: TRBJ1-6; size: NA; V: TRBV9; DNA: TGTGCCAGCAGCGAAGCCGATTATAATTCACCCCTCCACTTT; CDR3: CASSEADYNSPLHF